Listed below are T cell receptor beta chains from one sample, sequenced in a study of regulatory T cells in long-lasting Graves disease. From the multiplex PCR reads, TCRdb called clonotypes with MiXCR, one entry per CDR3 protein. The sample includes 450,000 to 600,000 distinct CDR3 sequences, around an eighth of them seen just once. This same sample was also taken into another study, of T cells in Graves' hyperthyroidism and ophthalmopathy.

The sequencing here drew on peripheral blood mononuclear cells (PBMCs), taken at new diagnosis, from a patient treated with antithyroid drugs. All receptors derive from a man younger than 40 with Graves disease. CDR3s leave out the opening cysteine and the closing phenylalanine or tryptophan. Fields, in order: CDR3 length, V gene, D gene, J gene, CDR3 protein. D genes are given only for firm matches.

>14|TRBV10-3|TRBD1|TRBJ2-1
AISVGTGPSYNEQF
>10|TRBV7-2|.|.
ASSDVYNEQF
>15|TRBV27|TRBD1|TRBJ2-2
ASSDRTGGENTGELF
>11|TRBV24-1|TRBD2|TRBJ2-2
ATRSSGSSELF
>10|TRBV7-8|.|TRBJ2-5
ASSLVSETQY
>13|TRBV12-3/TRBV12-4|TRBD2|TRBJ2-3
ASSSPLAATDTQY
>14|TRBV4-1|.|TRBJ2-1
ASSNPGRRSYNEQF
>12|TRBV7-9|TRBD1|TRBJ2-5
ASSQTGLQETQY
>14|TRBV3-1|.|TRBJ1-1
ASSQDLVSPITEAF
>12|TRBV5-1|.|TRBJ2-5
ASSLTNSKETQY
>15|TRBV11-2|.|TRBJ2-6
ASSTYRPQVGANVLT
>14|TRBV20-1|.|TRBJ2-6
SARAPQRGGANVLT
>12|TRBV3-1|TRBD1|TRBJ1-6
ASSRTGSNSPLH
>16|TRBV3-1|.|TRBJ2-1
ASSQQSREMLVYNEQF
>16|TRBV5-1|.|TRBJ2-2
ASSLAWGGGIGTGELF
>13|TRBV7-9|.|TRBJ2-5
ASTLTPDRQETQY
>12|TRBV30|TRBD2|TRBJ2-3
AWSGLAGGDTQY
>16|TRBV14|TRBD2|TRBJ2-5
ASSRGLAGALYQETQY
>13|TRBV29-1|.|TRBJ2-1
SVLRGTLFVNEQF
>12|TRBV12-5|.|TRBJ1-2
ASAPSRLPDGYT
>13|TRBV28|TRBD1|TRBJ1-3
ASSPGDSLGNTIY
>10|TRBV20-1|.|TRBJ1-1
SAGPTNTEAF
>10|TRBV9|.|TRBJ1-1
ASSPGQYEAF
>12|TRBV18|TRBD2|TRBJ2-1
ASSPGLQDNEQF
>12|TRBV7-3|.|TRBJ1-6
ASSPTGLSSPLH
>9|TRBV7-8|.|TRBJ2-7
ASAIIGEQY
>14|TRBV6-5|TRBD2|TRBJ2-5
ASSYGTSGSVETQY
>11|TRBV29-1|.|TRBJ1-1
SGTGDFNTEAF
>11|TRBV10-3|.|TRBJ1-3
AITPDSGNTIY
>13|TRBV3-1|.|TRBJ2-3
ASSQPTILTDTQY
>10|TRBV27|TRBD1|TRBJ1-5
ATGTGTQPQH
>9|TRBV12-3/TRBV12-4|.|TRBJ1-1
ASGDTTGAF
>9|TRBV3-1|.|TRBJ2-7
ASSHLGEQY
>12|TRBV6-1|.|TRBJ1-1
ASSPGPGDTEAF
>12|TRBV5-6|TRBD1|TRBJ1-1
ASSLDRELSEAF
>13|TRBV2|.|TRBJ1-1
ASTGTGRGNTEAF
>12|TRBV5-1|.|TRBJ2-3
ASSIGQITDTQY
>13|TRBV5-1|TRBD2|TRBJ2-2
ASSLGGRAGGELF
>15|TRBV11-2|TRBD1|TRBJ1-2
ASSSTGGGALRYGYT
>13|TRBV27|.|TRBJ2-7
ASSLDYSFSYEQY
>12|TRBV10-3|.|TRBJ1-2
ATNRDPMGYGYT
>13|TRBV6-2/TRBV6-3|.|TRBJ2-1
ASSPPGTSKGEQF
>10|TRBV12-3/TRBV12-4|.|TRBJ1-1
ASSHPGGVAF
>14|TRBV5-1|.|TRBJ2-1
ASSSMTAGGHNEQF
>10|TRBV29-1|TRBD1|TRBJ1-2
SAGQGADGYT
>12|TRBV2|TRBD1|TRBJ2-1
ASSGDRGDNEQF
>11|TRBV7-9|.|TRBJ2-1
ASRGEGADEQF
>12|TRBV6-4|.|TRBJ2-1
ASSDSVRGRKQF
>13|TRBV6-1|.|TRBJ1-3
ASSRRHPSGNTIY
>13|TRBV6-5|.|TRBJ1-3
ASSYDRISGNTIY